The 11 T cell receptor beta chains reported below all come from one sample, sequenced in a study of regulatory T cells in long-lasting Graves disease. Specified time point: persistent/refractory GD, antithyroid drugs over 5 years with positive TRAb. The TCR library used RNA extracted from PBMCs. To make TCR beta libraries, researchers used iRepertoire HTBI primers and Arm-PCR of CDR3 regions. MiXCR, applied by TCRdb to the multiplex PCR reads, yields one record per CDR3 protein. Among over 350,000 distinct CDR3 sequences listed, about a fifth were seen once. The starting material was peripheral blood mononuclear cells (PBMCs), obtained when the disease was refractory, from a patient treated with antithyroid drugs. The receptor set was obtained from a female donor with Graves disease.

This chain joins TRBV13 and TRBJ2-7, with TRBD2 matching over 7 bases. This CDR3 contains 14 residues. Per the germline V gene, CDR1 is PRHDT and CDR2 is FYEKMQ (reference sequence). Trimming cost V 0 bases and J 3 bases; bases outside gene matches: 2. Here the CDR3 DNA reads TGTGCCAGCAGCTTAGGACTAGCGTACTACGAGCAGTACTTC. It codes for CASSLGLAYYEQYF.

This clonotype was recorded many times. The V call is TRBV28, the J call TRBJ1-5; the match to TRBD1 covers 7 bases. From germline, CDR1 is MDHEN and CDR2 SYDVKM. V was pared by 6 bases and J by 1 base, with 3 bases of the junction left unmatched. CDR3 size: 14 residues. The CDR3 sequence is CASSRQGSNQPQHF. For the CDR3, the DNA is TGTGCCAGCAGCCGACAGGGAAGCAATCAGCCCCAGCATTTT.

The rearrangement uses TRBV6-1 and TRBJ1-5, with 11 bases fitting TRBD1. Germline CDR1 is MNHNS and CDR2 is SASEGT. The trim removed 5 bases at V and 12 bases at J, leaving 12 bases unmatched. This CDR3 has 15 amino acids. The CDR3 loop reads CASSLGQGGSFLQHF. CDR3 DNA: TGTGCCAGCAGTCTGGGACAGGGGGGGAGCTTTCTCCAGCATTTT.

In this sample, this clonotype turned up many times. An end of the junction differs from the germline gene, which may be a read error. This chain connects TRBV7-2 to TRBJ2-7, with TRBD2 as a possible D gene (5 bases). The CDR3 extends over 13 amino acids. Germline V CDR1 and CDR2: SGHTA, FQGNSA. The CDR3 coding sequence is TGTGCCAGCAGCATACTAGAGTCCTCCGAGCAGTACTTC. It encodes CASSILESSEQYF.

The chain couples TRBV7-2 to TRBJ1-5; D may be TRBD1 (6 bases). The germline CDR1 and CDR2 sequences are SGHTA and FQGNSA. The CDR3 is 15 amino acids. Trimming removed 5 bases at V and 0 bases at J, with 11 bases between. In DNA, the CDR3 is TGTGCCAGCAGCATACAGGGAAATAGCAATCAGCCCCAGCATTTT. Amino acid sequence: CASSIQGNSNQPQHF.

In this sample, this clonotype turned up a few times. The genes are TRBV3-1 and TRBJ2-7; 10 bases align to TRBD2. In germline, CDR1 is LGHDT, CDR2 YNNKEL (reference sequence). The V segment lost 6 bases and the J segment 2 bases; nucleotides outside the gene matches: 4. The CDR3 extends over 14 amino acids. This chain's CDR3 is CASSPGTSAYEQYF. CDR3 in DNA: TGTGCCAGCAGTCCAGGGACTAGCGCCTACGAGCAGTACTTC.

This clonotype was seen repeatedly, ten times or more. The CDR3 is CATRQGGNTEAFF. CDR3 in DNA: TGTGCCACGAGACAGGGAGGTAACACTGAAGCTTTCTTT. The chain uses TRBV28 and TRBJ1-1; 7 positions match TRBD1. The germline CDR1 and CDR2 sequences are MDHEN and SYDVKM. V gave up 10 bases and J gave up 2 bases; unmatched junction bases: 7. The CDR3 spans 13 residues.

The CDR3 region has the DNA TGTGCCACCAGTAACGGACTCTCCTACAATGAGCAGTTCTTC. Protein product: CATSNGLSYNEQFF. The chain carries TRBV24-1 and TRBJ2-1; D is perhaps TRBD2 (5 bases). The CDR3 is made up of 14 amino acids. Germline CDR1 is KGHDR and CDR2 is SFDVKD. Trimming removed 6 bases at V and 0 bases at J, with 8 bases between.

This chain connects TRBV7-2 to TRBJ2-7, with D possibly being TRBD2 (5 bases). The CDR3 runs to 14 residues. From germline, CDR1 is SGHTA and CDR2 FQGNSA. V was clipped by 1 base and J by 3 bases, with 10 bases between them. The CDR3 sequence is CASSLVGSVYEQYF. CDR3 DNA: TGTGCCAGCAGCTTAGTTGGTAGCGTCTACGAGCAGTACTTC.

This clonotype showed up just a few times. The chain is built from TRBV3-1 and TRBJ1-2; the match to TRBD1 covers 7 bases. CDR1 is LGHDT and CDR2 is YNNKEL in the germline V gene (reference sequence). The CDR3 is 17 residues long. V dropped 0 bases and J dropped 2; count of bases not matched to a gene: 9. The CDR3 loop is CASSQEIRTGLNYGYTF. CDR3 in DNA: TGTGCCAGCAGCCAAGAGATCAGGACAGGACTAAACTATGGCTACACCTTC. The full variable domain, rest sourced from reference TRBV3-1 and TRBJ1-2, is DTAVSQTPKYLVTQMGNDKSIKCEQNLGHDTMYWYKQDSKKFLKIMFSYNNKELIINETVPNRFSPKSPDKAHLNLHINSLELGDSAVYFCASSQEIRTGLNYGYTFGSGTRLTVV.

This clonotype was observed many times. V usage is TRBV20-1 and J usage is TRBJ1-6; the D is unclear. The V and J ends lost 3 bases and 12 bases respectively, with 12 bases between them. Germline CDR1 DFQATT, CDR2 SNEGSKA (reference sequence). The CDR3 has 12 amino acids. CDR3 sequence (DNA): TGCAGTGCTAGGCCGTACGGGGAACCCCTCCACTTT. The encoded protein is CSARPYGEPLHF.